Shown below are 24 T cell receptor beta chains from a single sample sequenced in a study of T-cell memory formation after mild COVID-19 (dated by TCRdb to 2020 to 2023). Libraries came from 5' RACE. Sequenced on an Illumina NovaSeq 6000. The raw public reads went through TCRdb reprocessing: fastp at Q25, MiXCR clone calling, in-frame beta chains kept. Records with the same CDR3 protein are collapsed into one entry carrying the most frequent genes and DNA. The sample table holds a few hundred thousand distinct CDR3 sequences, of which about 22% were seen once. The top ten constitute 7% to 9% of the sample. The sequenced material came from PBMCs or a T cell subset sorted from them (not recorded which). The receptors come from an adult woman who had mild COVID-19 (a few samples of this study predate the infection). The sample titles of this study are shuffled in the database, so cell type and time point are left out; the donor was told from shared clones.

This clonotype occurred many times. This rearrangement joins TRBV7-6 to TRBJ2-1; 10 positions agree with TRBD2. The CDR3 totals 15 residues. Trimming removed 2 bases from V and 8 bases from J; junction bases left unmatched: 6. Germline V lookup: CDR1 SGHVS, CDR2 FNYEAQ. Written as DNA, the CDR3 is TGTGCCAGCAGCTTAAGCGGGAGGGCCTCCCATGAGCAGTTCTTC. Its protein is CASSLSGRASHEQFF.

In its sample, this clonotype was seen a few times. This rearrangement joins TRBV10-3 to TRBJ2-2; D not resolved. The V end was cut by 11 bases, the J end by 0 bases, with 19 bases between. Looked up from germline, CDR1 is ENHRY and CDR2 is SYGVKD. The CDR3 consists of 16 residues. The CDR3 DNA is TGTGCCGCAAGCTCAGACGGATGGGCGAACACCGGGGAGCTGTTTTTT. Translated, it gives CAASSDGWANTGELFF.

This clonotype was recorded at least ten times. The DNA for the CDR3 is TGTGCCAGCAGTTTAATAGGGTCCACAGATACGCAGTATTTT. Encoded protein: CASSLIGSTDTQYF. The gene calls are TRBV12-3 or TRBV12-4 and TRBJ2-3; D not resolved. Deletions cut 2 bases from V and 2 bases from J, with 8 bases between. The CDR3 totals 14 residues.

This rearrangement joins TRBV9 to TRBJ2-1; 8 bases are a match to TRBD1. The CDR3 runs to 16 residues. V gave up 3 bases and J gave up 7 bases; unmatched junction bases: 12. Germline V gene lookup returns CDR1 SGDLS and CDR2 YYNGEE. For the CDR3, the DNA is TGTGCCAGCAGCGGATTGGACAGGGTAACTTTTAATGAGCAGTTCTTC. Translating it yields CASSGLDRVTFNEQFF.

The chain couples TRBV29-1 to TRBJ1-1, with TRBD1 identical over 7 bases. V dropped 6 bases and J dropped 3; count of bases not matched to a gene: 16. CDR3 length: 16 residues. Germline V CDR1 and CDR2: SQVTM, ANQGSEA. CDR3 DNA: TGCAGCGTCCGGTCGGATCGGACAGGAGCGGACACTGAAGCTTTCTTT. Amino acid sequence: CSVRSDRTGADTEAFF.

The chain links TRBV10-3 to TRBJ2-7; 9 bases are shared with TRBD2. The CDR3 spans 18 residues. Per the germline V gene, CDR1 is ENHRY and CDR2 is SYGVKD. V lost 0 bases to trimming and J lost 0 bases; unmatched junction nucleotides: 9. Here the CDR3 DNA reads TGTGCCATCAGTGAGTCGGCTAGCGGGAAAGTCCGCTCCTACGAGCAGTACTTC. Protein sequence: CAISESASGKVRSYEQYF.

This clonotype showed up many times. The chain couples TRBV18 to TRBJ2-1, with 12 bases fitting TRBD2. The length of the CDR3 is 18 residues. Germline V gene sequence: CDR1 KGHSH, CDR2 LQKENI. The V segment lost 2 bases and the J segment 0 bases; nucleotides outside the gene matches: 5. Here the CDR3 reads CASSPGLAGGSSYNEQFF. In DNA, the CDR3 is TGTGCCAGCTCACCAGGCCTAGCGGGAGGGAGCTCCTACAATGAGCAGTTCTTC.

This clonotype has just a few counts. The chain couples TRBV20-1 to TRBJ2-2; 8 bases match TRBD1. The V gene end was trimmed by 1 base and the J gene end by 5 bases; junction bases not matched to a gene: 6. CDR3 length equals 15 residues. In germline, CDR1 is DFQATT, CDR2 SNEGSKA (reference sequence). The CDR3 nucleotides read TGCAGTGCTAGAGTCCGGACAGGGCGAACCGGGGAGCTGTTTTTT. This gives the protein CSARVRTGRTGELFF.

A few counts support this clonotype. The rearrangement uses TRBV9 and TRBJ2-1; TRBD2 matches at 8 bases. V gave up 0 bases and J gave up 7 bases; unmatched junction bases: 9. The length of the CDR3 is 16 residues. Germline V CDR1 and CDR2: SGDLS, YYNGEE. The CDR3 protein is CASSVGGLANFNEQFF. The CDR3 DNA follows: TGTGCCAGCAGCGTAGGAGGACTAGCAAATTTTAATGAGCAGTTCTTC. The variable domain in full, with the rest retrieved from reference TRBV9 and TRBJ2-1, is DSGVTQTPKHLITATGQRVTLRCSPRSGDLSVYWYQQSLDQGLQFLIQYYNGEERAKGNILERFSAQQFPDLHSELNLSSLELGDSALYFCASSVGGLANFNEQFFGPGTRLTVL.

This clonotype has only a few counts. The gene calls are TRBV25-1 and TRBJ2-1; D call uncertain. V shed 3 bases and J shed 0 bases, with 12 bases lying between them. CDR1 MGHDK and CDR2 SYGVNS come from the germline V gene. This CDR3 spans 16 amino acids. The CDR3 loop reads CASSDLRGFSYNEQFF. The CDR3 nucleotides are TGTGCCAGCAGTGACCTCAGAGGATTCTCCTACAATGAGCAGTTCTTC.

The V gene is TRBV27, the J gene TRBJ2-2; no definite D call. This CDR3 has 12 residues. The germline V gene encodes CDR1 MNHEY and CDR2 SMNVEV (reference sequence). Trimming removed 0 bases from V and 7 bases from J, with 3 bases in between. The CDR3 sequence is CASSLSHGELFF. DNA of the CDR3: TGTGCCAGCAGTTTATCTCACGGGGAGCTGTTTTTT.

This clonotype turned up a few times. The V and J genes are TRBV4-2 and TRBJ2-6, with 14 bases matching TRBD2. The germline V gene encodes CDR1 LGHNA and CDR2 YNFKEQ. This CDR3 spans 19 amino acids. J gave up 0 bases and V 3 bases, and 4 bases lay outside the gene matches. Written as DNA, the CDR3 is TGTGCCAGCAGCCATCTTGGGACTAGCGGGGGCTCTGGGGCCAACGTCCTGACTTTC. Its protein is CASSHLGTSGGSGANVLTF.

This clonotype showed up just a few times. V gene TRBV12-3 or TRBV12-4 combines with J gene TRBJ1-5; D remains unclear. V gave up 5 bases and J gave up 5 bases, with 4 bases separating them. The CDR3 consists of 11 residues. CDR3 nucleotide sequence: TGTGCCAGCAGTCCAGATCAGCCCCAGCATTTT. Encoded protein: CASSPDQPQHF.

The chain combines TRBV20-1 with TRBJ2-7, with D uncertain. Trimming stripped 3 bases from V and 3 bases from J, with 9 bases between. CDR1 DFQATT and CDR2 SNEGSKA come from the germline V gene (reference sequence). CDR3 length equals 12 residues. The CDR3 region is CSARLSGYEQYF. The CDR3 coding sequence is TGCAGTGCTAGGTTGTCGGGCTACGAGCAGTACTTC.

The chain joins TRBV25-1 to TRBJ2-7; TRBD1 might be the D (6 bases). This CDR3 is 13 amino acids long. Germline V gene sequence: CDR1 MGHDK, CDR2 SYGVNS. Trimming took 9 bases from V and 0 from J, leaving 12 bases between them. The CDR3 DNA follows: TGTGCCAGTGAGAACAGGGACTCCTACGAGCAGTACTTC. This translates into CASENRDSYEQYF.

This clonotype came up a few times. The chain combines TRBV12-3 or TRBV12-4 with TRBJ2-3, with 11 bases fitting TRBD1. The V segment lost 0 bases and the J segment 8 bases; nucleotides outside the gene matches: 4. This CDR3 is built from 15 residues. The CDR3, as DNA: TGTGCCAGCAGTTTAGCTGGGACAGGGGGAGGTACGCAGTATTTT. Translating it yields CASSLAGTGGGTQYF.

The V and J genes are TRBV2 and TRBJ2-3; D is unclear. The germline CDR1 and CDR2 sequences are SNHLY and FYNNEI. The CDR3 is made up of 14 amino acids. V lost 4 bases and J lost 4, with 12 bases in between. The CDR3 here is CASSAAEIPDTQYF. The CDR3 bases are TGTGCCAGCAGTGCGGCGGAGATCCCAGATACGCAGTATTTT.

V usage is TRBV4-1 and J usage is TRBJ2-1; 7 nucleotides match TRBD2. The CDR3 is 18 residues long. V lost 6 bases, J lost 0 bases, and 14 bases stayed unmatched. Germline assignment: CDR1 MGHRA and CDR2 YSYEKL. CDR3 protein: CASRQPRSSGDSYNEQFF. CDR3 sequence (DNA): TGCGCCAGCAGGCAGCCAAGGTCTAGCGGCGACTCCTACAATGAGCAGTTCTTC.

This clonotype was detected only a few times. The genes are TRBV4-3 and TRBJ2-2; TRBD2 matches at 14 bases. Looked up from germline, CDR1 is LGHNA and CDR2 is YSLEER. The V segment lost 4 bases and the J segment 6 bases; nucleotides outside the gene matches: 4. CDR3 length: 16 amino acids. The DNA for the CDR3 is TGCGCCAGCAGCCTAGGGACTAGCGGGAGTTCCGGGGAGCTGTTTTTT. This gives the protein CASSLGTSGSSGELFF.

This clonotype was counted many times. This CDR3 reads CASSSMGYEQFF. The CDR3 coding sequence is TGTGCCAGCAGTTCAATGGGATATGAGCAGTTCTTC. V is TRBV6-5 and J is TRBJ2-1; D is uncertain. V was shortened by 4 bases and J by 8 bases, with 9 bases between the two germline ends. The CDR3 extends over 12 amino acids. In germline, CDR1 is MNHEY, CDR2 SVGAGI.

The V call is TRBV11-3, the J call TRBJ2-7, with D hard to call. Germline CDR1 reads SGHNT; CDR2 reads YENEEA. The V and J ends lost 5 bases and 2 bases respectively, with 10 bases between them. The length of the CDR3 is 13 residues. CDR3 bases: TGTGCCAGCAGCCTTTATCTCCCCTACGAGCAGTACTTC. This translates into CASSLYLPYEQYF.

V and J are TRBV5-1 and TRBJ2-5, with a tentative D call TRBD1 (6 bases). This CDR3 has 15 amino acids. The germline CDR1 and CDR2 sequences are SGHRS and YFSETQ. With 3 bases removed from V and 0 bases from J, the gap between germline ends came to 12 bases. The CDR3 region has the DNA TGCGCCAGCAGCTACCGGGACAACTACCAAGAGACCCAGTACTTC. Translated: CASSYRDNYQETQYF.

Written as DNA, the CDR3 is TGTGCCAGCAGCTTGGTCGGGACAACCTACGAGCAGTACTTC. This translates into CASSLVGTTYEQYF. This rearrangement joins TRBV5-5 to TRBJ2-7; tentative D call: TRBD1 (6 bases). V gave up 0 bases and J gave up 2 bases, with 9 bases separating them. Per germline, CDR1 SGHKS and CDR2 YYEKEE (reference sequence). The CDR3 length is 14 residues.

This clonotype appeared a few times. V and J are TRBV5-1 and TRBJ2-3; D remains unclear. The CDR3 totals 16 residues. The V gene's germline CDR1 is SGHRS and CDR2 YFSETQ. The V gene lost 2 bases and the J gene lost 6 bases, with 19 bases spanning the gap. CDR3: CASSFSPSTHTDTQYF. The CDR3 DNA reads TGCGCCAGCAGCTTTTCCCCTTCCACACACACGGATACGCAGTATTTT.